This T cell receptor beta chain was captured in a study of vaccination and CD4 T cells after COVID-19. Germline assignment: CDR1 SGHTA and CDR2 FQGNSA. The V gene end was trimmed by 2 bases and the J gene end by 6 bases; junction bases not matched to a gene: 7. This CDR3 contains 15 residues. TCRdb recomputed calls from the PCR reads with MiXCR, one row per CDR3 protein. The data hold around 16,000 distinct CDR3 sequences, with around 66% observed a single time. The material sequenced was CD4+ T cells from blood, taken after SARS-CoV-2 vaccination. The TCR sequence derives from a human donor who had recovered from COVID-19. The chain is built from TRBV7-2 and TRBJ2-7; 10 bases fit TRBD2. The CDR3: CASSLTAGGPGEQYF. The CDR3, as DNA: TGTGCCAGCAGCTTAACAGCGGGAGGGCCTGGCGAGCAGTACTTC.